The 21 T cell receptor beta chains reported below all come from one sample, sequenced in a study of cytomegalovirus exposure and HLA in healthy donors. Primers included in the PCR were 60 Vbeta and 13 Jbeta primers. Measured with immunoSEQ multiplex PCR; TCRdb has only the in-frame clones, and not every one. The sample yields about 40,000 clones, approximately 82% seen once. Sample: PBMCs. The receptors here all came from a young woman in good health and CMV-seropositive.

V and J are TRBV28 and TRBJ1-5; 9 bases are a match to TRBD1. This CDR3 contains 17 residues. The germline V gene has CDR1 MDHEN and CDR2 SYDVKM. Trimming took 6 bases from V and 2 from J; bases not matched to a gene: 11. CDR3 protein: CASSPNPWTGGNQPQHF. The CDR3 bases are TGTGCCAGCAGCCCTAACCCCTGGACAGGGGGCAATCAGCCCCAGCATTTT.

This sequence joins TRBV27 and TRBJ2-7; 11 nucleotides agree with TRBD2. This CDR3 has 16 amino acids. CDR1 is MNHEY and CDR2 is SMNVEV in the germline V gene (reference sequence). The V gene end was trimmed by 5 bases and the J gene end by 3 bases; junction bases not matched to a gene: 9. DNA of the CDR3: TGTGCCAGCAGTCCGAGCCTAGCGGGAGGCCTCTACGAGCAGTACTTC. Translation gives CASSPSLAGGLYEQYF.

The rearrangement joins TRBV7-9 to TRBJ1-1; TRBD1 agrees at 9 bases. The germline gives CDR1 SEHNR, CDR2 FQNEAQ (reference sequence). Germline trimming cut 3 bases from V and 4 bases from J; bases unmatched to any gene: 9. CDR3 length: 16 residues. The CDR3 coding sequence is TGTGCCAGCAGCTTGGGTCCGGGACAGGGCGTCACTGAAGCTTTCTTT. As protein: CASSLGPGQGVTEAFF.

CDR3 protein: CASSDAEGGGTDTQYF. The CDR3 coding sequence is TGTGCCAGCAGCGACGCGGAGGGTGGGGGCACAGATACGCAGTATTTT. The chain employs TRBV9 and TRBJ2-3; a possible D gene is TRBD2 (6 bases). CDR1 is SGDLS, CDR2 YYNGEE, per germline. With 3 bases removed from V and 1 base from J, the gap between germline ends came to 15 bases. CDR3 size: 16 residues.

Only a few counts were recorded for this clone. V and J are TRBV30 and TRBJ2-4; 9 bases agree with TRBD2. Trimming at V came to 4 bases and at J to 4 bases, leaving 8 bases not matched to a gene. Germline CDR1 is GTSNPN and CDR2 is SVGIG (reference sequence). This CDR3 comprises 15 residues. In DNA, the CDR3 is TGTGCCTGGAATAGCGGGGGCCTGAAAAAAAACATTCAGTACTTC. Its protein is CAWNSGGLKKNIQYF.

Regarding this clone: One junction end does not reproduce the germline sequence, and a read error may be involved. V gene TRBV7-9 combines with J gene TRBJ2-2, with D possibly being TRBD1 (5 bases). The CDR3 is made up of 16 amino acids. The germline CDR1 and CDR2 sequences are SEHNR and FQNEAQ (reference sequence). The CDR3 reads CSSSFLLPGFGGELFF. CDR3 nucleotide sequence: TGTTCCAGCAGTTTCCTTCTCCCAGGGTTTGGCGGGGAGCTGTTTTTT.

The chain is built from TRBV19 and TRBJ1-2; D is ambiguous. The length of the CDR3 is 15 residues. Trimming pared 7 bases from V and 1 base from J, leaving 16 bases between. Germline CDR1 reads LNHDA; CDR2 reads SQIVND (reference sequence). The CDR3 reads CASMNRPSGNYGYTF. The CDR3 DNA reads as TGTGCCAGTATGAATCGTCCCTCGGGTAACTATGGCTACACCTTC.

V is TRBV7-2 and J is TRBJ2-7; 10 nucleotides align to TRBD1. Germline CDR1 is SGHTA and CDR2 is FQGNSA. Losses at the gene ends were 5 bases for V and 1 base for J; bases not matched to a gene: 8. This CDR3 spans 16 amino acids. CDR3 region: CASSPGDRGLSYEQYF. The CDR3 nucleotides read TGTGCCAGCAGCCCCGGGGACAGGGGACTATCCTACGAGCAGTACTTC. The complete variable domain, with remaining parts taken from reference TRBV7-2 and TRBJ2-7, reads GAGVSQSPSNKVTEKGKDVELRCDPISGHTALYWYRQSLGQGLEFLIYFQGNSAPDKSGLPSDRFSAERTGGSVSTLTIQRTQQEDSAVYLCASSPGDRGLSYEQYFGPGTRLTVT.

The rearrangement links TRBV28 to TRBJ2-3; TRBD2 is a possible D gene (5 bases). This CDR3 has 12 residues. The germline V gene encodes CDR1 MDHEN and CDR2 SYDVKM. The V gene lost 6 bases and the J gene lost 4 bases, with 8 bases spanning the gap. This CDR3 reads CASREVADTQYF. DNA for the CDR3: TGTGCCAGCAGGGAGGTTGCAGATACGCAGTATTTT.

This clone was seen only a few times. This CDR3 reads CASSRSDSRSYEQYF. CDR3 in DNA: TGTGCCAGCAGCCGTTCCGACAGTCGCTCCTACGAGCAGTACTTC. This chain links TRBV9 with TRBJ2-7; tentatively, D is TRBD1 (5 bases). V gave up 4 bases and J gave up 0 bases, with 14 bases separating them. CDR1 and CDR2 from the germline V gene are SGDLS and YYNGEE. The CDR3 contains 15 residues.

This chain connects TRBV18 to TRBJ2-2; D unresolved. The germline V and J ends were trimmed by 2 bases and 5 bases, with 15 bases remaining between them. In germline, CDR1 is KGHSH, CDR2 LQKENI. This CDR3 is 16 amino acids long. The CDR3, as DNA: TGTGCCAGCTCACCATTGGCAGCCGGAGAAACCGGGGAGCTGTTTTTT. Translating it yields CASSPLAAGETGELFF.

This chain links TRBV7-2 with TRBJ2-1, with D possibly being TRBD2 (6 bases). CDR3 length equals 13 residues. The V end was cut by 5 bases, the J end by 8 bases, with 13 bases between. Per the germline V gene, CDR1 is SGHTA and CDR2 is FQGNSA. This CDR3 is CASSPGLRDEQFF. The CDR3 DNA reads TGTGCCAGCAGCCCGGGACTGAGGGATGAGCAGTTCTTC.

V and J are TRBV30 and TRBJ2-3; 8 bases line up with TRBD2. The CDR3 covers 15 residues. Unmatched junction bases numbered 6, after V lost 2 bases and J lost 2 bases. Germline CDR1 reads GTSNPN; CDR2 reads SVGIG (reference sequence). The chain's CDR3 is CAWSLKAGATDTQYF. CDR3 bases: TGTGCCTGGAGTCTCAAAGCGGGAGCCACAGATACGCAGTATTTT.

This chain uses TRBV7-2 with TRBJ2-7, with TRBD1 matching 8 bases. CDR1 SGHTA and CDR2 FQGNSA come from the germline V gene. The ends lost 1 base at V and 9 bases at J; junction bases unmatched: 2. This CDR3 comprises 12 residues. CDR3 loop: CASSLGQGMQYF. CDR3 coding DNA: TGTGCCAGCAGCTTAGGACAGGGGATGCAGTACTTC.

J is TRBJ2-2 and V is TRBV14; maybe TRBD1 (6 bases). This CDR3 comprises 15 residues. Per germline, CDR1 SGHDN and CDR2 FVKESK. Deletions cut 2 bases from V and 7 bases from J, with 14 bases between. The CDR3 DNA follows: TGTGCCAGCAGCCAATTAGGGGGAAGAAACGGGGAGCTGTTTTTT. Its protein is CASSQLGGRNGELFF.

The V call is TRBV4-1, the J call TRBJ2-1; D gene unclear. The ends were cut back, 0 bases at V and 3 bases at J, with 15 bases in the middle. The CDR3 spans 17 residues. Germline loops: CDR1 MGHRA, CDR2 YSYEKL. DNA for the CDR3: TGCGCCAGCAGCCAAGATGGCCTAGTCAGATACTACAATGAGCAGTTCTTC. Protein: CASSQDGLVRYYNEQFF.

The V gene is TRBV7-9, the J gene TRBJ2-3, with 7 bases identical to TRBD2. V was pared by 1 base and J by 6 bases, with 10 bases of the junction left unmatched. Germline CDR1 reads SEHNR; CDR2 reads FQNEAQ (reference sequence). CDR3 length: 16 amino acids. CDR3 amino acids: CASSLVGGTQLDTQYF. The CDR3 nucleotides read TGTGCCAGCAGCTTAGTCGGGGGGACGCAACTGGATACGCAGTATTTT.

The chain combines TRBV19 with TRBJ1-1, with 7 bases that match TRBD1. V was clipped by 3 bases and J by 4 bases; unmatched bases: 5. This CDR3 contains 14 residues. Per germline, CDR1 LNHDA and CDR2 SQIVND (reference sequence). The CDR3 region has the DNA TGTGCCAGTAGTATTGGGCAGGGGGGCACTGAAGCTTTCTTT. The encoded protein is CASSIGQGGTEAFF. Complete variable domain (other parts from reference TRBV19 and TRBJ1-1): DGGITQSPKYLFRKEGQNVTLSCEQNLNHDAMYWYRQDPGQGLRLIYYSQIVNDFQKGDIAEGYSVSREKKESFPLTVTSAQKNPTAFYLCASSIGQGGTEAFFGQGTRLTVV.

This clone was seen a few times. The chain links TRBV6-4 to TRBJ2-3, with D tentatively TRBD2 (7 bases). Germline-derived CDR1 and CDR2 are MRHNA and SNTAGT. V was clipped by 5 bases and J by 0 bases, with 15 bases between them. The CDR3 loop spans 16 amino acids. DNA of the CDR3: TGTGCCAGCAGTCCTTCGGGGGGCGATAGCACAGATACGCAGTATTTT. This codes for CASSPSGGDSTDTQYF.

The chain uses TRBV2 and TRBJ1-2, with D unclear. CDR3 length equals 13 residues. V gave up 8 bases and J gave up 4 bases, with 14 bases separating them. The germline gives CDR1 SNHLY, CDR2 FYNNEI. The CDR3 DNA is TGTGCCAGCTGGTTGGGGAGTGCCTATGGCTACACCTTC. Translated, it gives CASWLGSAYGYTF. Filled out from reference TRBV2 and TRBJ1-2, the complete variable domain reads EPEVTQTPSHQVTQMGQEVILRCVPISNHLYFYWYRQILGQKVEFLVSFYNNEISEKSEIFDDQFSVERPDGSNFTLKIRSTKLEDSAMYFCASWLGSAYGYTFGSGTRLTVV.

The chain combines TRBV9 with TRBJ2-6; maybe TRBD2 (6 bases). This CDR3 has 18 residues. The V and J ends lost 3 bases and 0 bases respectively, with 16 bases between them. CDR1 is SGDLS, CDR2 YYNGEE, per germline. In nucleotides, the CDR3 is TGTGCCAGCAGCGCCCATCTTTCGGAGGGCTCTGGGGCCAACGTCCTGACTTTC. Protein sequence: CASSAHLSEGSGANVLTF.